This entry lists 13 T cell receptor beta chains sequenced from one sample in a study of preoperative IRX-2 immunotherapy in early breast cancer. Libraries were prepared by immunoSEQ multiplex PCR; TCRdb keeps only in-frame clonotypes and omits some of them. The sample includes around 28,000 clones, just under 80% seen only once; the top ten take 2% to 2.5%. Specified treatment: preoperative locoregional IRX-2 cytokine immunotherapy. The starting material was lymph node tissue, obtained before IRX-2 immunotherapy. These receptors were taken from a human donor with breast cancer.

This clone has just a few counts. The chain employs TRBV6-8 and TRBJ1-3; D remains unclear. The germline CDR1 and CDR2 sequences are MNHGY and SAAAGT. Trimming took off 6 bases at V and 0 bases at J, with 12 bases between the two ends. The CDR3 contains 15 residues. This CDR3 reads CASSRNWDSGNTIYF. In DNA form, the CDR3 reads TGTGCCAGCAGCAGAAACTGGGACTCTGGAAACACCATATATTTT.

The chain joins TRBV6-8 to TRBJ1-2; D is uncertain. CDR1 and CDR2 from the germline V gene are MNHGY and SAAAGT. CDR3 length equals 13 residues. The V end lost 5 bases, the J end lost 6 bases, and 13 bases lay between the germline ends. The CDR3 DNA reads as TGTGCCAGCAGTAGAAGCGGCTTGGATGGCTACACCTTC. This encodes CASSRSGLDGYTF.

The CDR3 reads CASSLGQSFNYGYTF. The CDR3 DNA follows: TGTGCCAGCAGTTTGGGACAGAGCTTTAACTATGGCTACACCTTC. The chain uses TRBV6-7 and TRBJ1-2, with 7 bases lining up with TRBD1. TRBV6-7 is noted as an ORF with a role that remains uncertain. V shed 4 bases, J shed 1 base, and the junction held 6 bases outside the gene matches. The length of the CDR3 is 15 residues.

J is TRBJ1-2 and V is TRBV29-1, with 7 bases aligning to TRBD1. Trimming at V came to 6 bases and at J to 0 bases, leaving 7 bases not matched to a gene. Germline CDR1 is SQVTM and CDR2 is ANQGSEA. The CDR3 is made up of 14 amino acids. CDR3 DNA: TGCAGCGTGACACGGGACAGATCTAACTATGGCTACACCTTC. Protein sequence: CSVTRDRSNYGYTF.

This rearrangement joins TRBV28 to TRBJ1-2; D is unclear. The CDR3 has 12 residues. The germline V gene encodes CDR1 MDHEN and CDR2 SYDVKM. Trimming left V 6 bases short and J 6 bases short, with 11 bases between. CDR3 in amino acids: CASRGKAHGYTF. DNA for the CDR3: TGTGCCAGCAGGGGAAAGGCACATGGCTACACCTTC.

This clone was recorded once. The chain is built from TRBV6-8 and TRBJ1-5, with 11 bases identical to TRBD1. Germline V CDR1 and CDR2: MNHGY, SAAAGT. The ends lost 5 bases at V and 7 bases at J; junction bases unmatched: 7. This CDR3 region has 15 residues. The CDR3 spells CASSPQGQGGQPQHF. The CDR3 DNA sequence: TGTGCCAGCAGTCCACAGGGACAGGGGGGGCAGCCCCAGCATTTT.

This chain uses TRBV12-2 with TRBJ1-2. TRBV12-2 has pseudogene status. The CDR3 runs 14 residues. The chain's CDR3 is CASGTQTLNYGYTF. CDR3 nucleotide sequence: TGTGCCAGTGGAACACAAACCCTTAACTATGGCTACACCTTC.

The chain recombines TRBV7-5 with TRBJ2-3; TRBD1 was called by the table and not checked on the DNA. TRBV7-5 has pseudogene status. The CDR3 sequence is 15 residues long. Written as DNA, the CDR3 is TGTGCCAGCAGTCGAAGACAGGTTAGCACAGATACGCAGTATTTT. As protein: CASSRRQVSTDTQYF.

The chain couples TRBV7-2 to TRBJ2-7, with TRBD1 matching over 8 bases. The germline V gene has CDR1 SGHTA and CDR2 FQGNSA. This CDR3 is 13 amino acids long. V was pared by 5 bases and J by 5 bases, with 5 bases of the junction left unmatched. CDR3 protein: CASSRTGGNEQYF. CDR3 in DNA: TGTGCCAGCAGCAGAACAGGGGGGAACGAGCAGTACTTC.

This clone appeared a few times. The junction shows a germline mismatch at one end, possibly a read error. This chain uses TRBV6-8 with TRBJ1-3, with 8 positions matching TRBD1. The CDR3 runs 14 residues. Germline V lookup: CDR1 MNHGY, CDR2 SAAAGT. In nucleotides, the CDR3 is TGTGCCAGCAGTGGACAGGGAGTCGGAAGCACCATATATTTT. Its translation: CASSGQGVGSTIYF.

This chain uses TRBV19 with TRBJ1-5; D might be TRBD1 (6 bases). The CDR3 consists of 16 residues. Trimming left V 5 bases short and J 2 bases short, with 16 bases between. Looked up from germline, CDR1 is LNHDA and CDR2 is SQIVND (reference sequence). The CDR3: CASSPRGGGGNQPQHF. The DNA for the CDR3 is TGTGCCAGTAGTCCGCGGGGGGGCGGTGGCAATCAGCCCCAGCATTTT.

V usage is TRBV5-1 and J usage is TRBJ1-5, with TRBD1 as a possible D gene (5 bases). This CDR3 has 14 residues. Germline V gene sequence: CDR1 SGHRS, CDR2 YFSETQ. Trimming pared 4 bases from V and 2 bases from J, leaving 10 bases between. The CDR3 is CASSLGVGNQPQHF. The CDR3 region has the DNA TGCGCCAGCAGCCTAGGGGTAGGCAATCAGCCCCAGCATTTT.

J is TRBJ1-6 and V is TRBV6-8; the match to TRBD1 covers 7 bases. In germline, CDR1 is MNHGY, CDR2 SAAAGT. V lost 4 bases, J lost 10 bases, and 7 bases stayed unmatched. This CDR3 region has 14 residues. Here the CDR3 reads CASSSDRVRSPLHF. CDR3 DNA: TGTGCCAGCAGTTCAGACAGGGTACGGTCACCCCTCCACTTT.